This is a list of T cell receptor beta chains from one sample in a study of T cell changes during pregnancy in multiple sclerosis. Repertoires were generated with immunoSEQ multiplex PCR, while TCRdb's copy carries only in-frame clones and drops some. The table records over 100,000 clones, roughly 90% of them present only once. The source was peripheral blood, collected in the third trimester of pregnancy. The source is a female donor with multiple sclerosis, enrolled in a pregnancy study. Both conserved end residues are part of each CDR3. The D gene is left open where the match is weak. Expanded clones are given a class, and other clones once, few, many or no size at all.

v_call,d_call,j_call,clone_size,cdr3_aa,cdr3_nt
TRBV6-1,NA,TRBJ2-3,NA,CASSDQSGDTQYF,TGTGCCAGCAGTGACCAAAGCGGAGATACGCAGTATTTT
TRBV6-6,TRBD2,TRBJ2-1,once,CASSYVTSGNEQFF,TGTGCCAGCAGTTACGTGACTAGCGGGAATGAGCAGTTCTTC
TRBV5-1,TRBD1,TRBJ1-4,NA,CASSTGDRGGEKLFF,TGCGCCAGCAGCACGGGTGACAGGGGCGGGGAAAAACTGTTTTTT
TRBV7-2,NA,TRBJ1-1,NA,CASSQARGAGNTEAFF,TGTGCCAGCAGCCAGGCCCGGGGGGCCGGAAACACTGAAGCTTTCTTT
TRBV29-1,TRBD1,TRBJ1-2,NA,CSVDWTGYGYTF,TGCAGCGTTGATTGGACAGGGTATGGCTACACCTTC
TRBV5-6,NA,TRBJ1-5,few,CASSLGRYQPQHF,TGTGCCAGCAGCTTGGGCAGATATCAGCCCCAGCATTTT
TRBV5-1,NA,TRBJ1-1,few,CASSLDGDSYTEAFF,TGCGCCAGCAGCTTGGATGGAGACAGTTACACTGAAGCTTTCTTT
TRBV5-6,TRBD1,TRBJ2-7,NA,CASSFSSGTGILYEQYF,TGTGCCAGCAGCTTTTCCTCCGGGACAGGAATACTTTACGAGCAGTACTTC
TRBV5-1,NA,TRBJ2-2,NA,CASSPSTGYGGELFF,TGCGCCAGCAGCCCCTCTACAGGGTATGGCGGGGAGCTGTTTTTT
TRBV2,NA,TRBJ1-1,few,CASRGGMNTEAFF,TGTGCCAGCAGAGGGGGTATGAACACTGAAGCTTTCTTT
TRBV27,TRBD2,TRBJ2-2,NA,CASRPWTSGGIKNTGELFF,TGTGCCAGCAGACCCTGGACTAGCGGGGGGATTAAGAACACCGGGGAGCTGTTTTTT
TRBV6-1,TRBD2,TRBJ2-7,NA,CASSEWQRGNYEQYF,TGTGCCAGCAGTGAATGGCAGCGGGGGAACTACGAGCAGTACTTC
TRBV28,TRBD2,TRBJ2-7,NA,CASSSSGRDEQYF,TGTGCCAGCAGTTCAAGCGGGAGAGATGAGCAGTACTTC
TRBV4-1,NA,TRBJ1-2,NA,CASSLDMGLTGYTF,TGCGCCAGCAGCCTGGACATGGGCCTCACGGGCTACACCTTC
TRBV28,TRBD1,TRBJ1-5,NA,CASSSRTGGFQPQHF,TGTGCCAGCAGTTCCCGGACAGGGGGCTTTCAGCCCCAGCATTTT
TRBV6-6,NA,TRBJ1-2,many,CASSTRGQVYGYTF,TGTGCCAGCAGCACGCGGGGGCAGGTCTATGGCTACACCTTC
TRBV7-2,TRBD1,TRBJ1-3,NA,CASSEGTGGNTIYF,TGTGCCAGCAGCGAAGGGACAGGAGGAAACACCATATATTTT
TRBV7-2,TRBD2,TRBJ2-4,NA,CASSLGGRLENIQYF,TGTGCCAGCAGCTTGGGCGGGAGGCTAGAGAACATTCAGTACTTC
TRBV5-1,TRBD1,TRBJ1-1,NA,CASSLSGTGMNTEAFF,TGCGCCAGCAGCTTGTCCGGGACAGGGATGAACACTGAAGCTTTCTTT
TRBV11-1,NA,TRBJ1-2,NA,CASSLSDGSNYGYTF,TGTGCCAGCAGCTTATCCGACGGGTCTAACTATGGCTACACCTTC
TRBV5-1,NA,TRBJ1-1,once,CASSRAGVRPSNTEAFF,TGCGCCAGCAGTCGTGCGGGGGTTAGACCGTCGAACACTGAAGCTTTCTTT
TRBV9,TRBD2,TRBJ2-5,NA,CASSVEGLGEGKETQYF,TGTGCCAGCAGCGTAGAAGGGTTAGGGGAGGGAAAAGAGACCCAGTACTTC
TRBV10-3,TRBD1,TRBJ2-1,NA,CAIRRVPGQSYNEQFF,TGTGCCATCAGGAGGGTCCCGGGACAGTCCTACAATGAGCAGTTCTTC
TRBV10-1,NA,TRBJ1-1,few,CASRRGAFF,TGCGCCAGCAGAAGAGGTGCTTTCTTT
TRBV27,NA,TRBJ1-2,NA,CASSLSAGYLEFTF,TGTGCCAGCAGTTTATCGGCGGGGTATTTAGAGTTCACCTTC
TRBV11-2,NA,TRBJ2-3,once,CASSPVRTTWDTQYF,TGTGCCAGCAGCCCCGTTCGGACTACGTGGGATACGCAGTATTTT